Each of the 27 T cell receptor beta chains below was sequenced from the same sample in a study of T cell responses to AZD1222 COVID-19 vaccine. The protocol was immunoSEQ multiplex PCR, while the TCRdb copy is restricted to in-frame clones and leaves out a portion. The data contain roughly 150,000 clones, approximately 90% of them singletons. The material was peripheral blood, obtained on day 0 of AZD1222 vaccination. These receptors all come from an adult in good health.

The chain joins TRBV27 to TRBJ2-4; D unclear. CDR3 size: 14 residues. Germline-derived CDR1 and CDR2 are MNHEY and SMNVEV (reference sequence). V was shortened by 2 bases and J by 5 bases, with 10 bases between the two germline ends. The CDR3 region has the DNA TGTGCCAGCAGTTTAGGTTGGGCCCAAAACATTCAGTACTTC. It is translated as CASSLGWAQNIQYF.

The chain employs TRBV29-1 and TRBJ1-1; 8 nucleotides align to TRBD1. CDR3 size: 16 residues. The germline V gene has CDR1 SQVTM and CDR2 ANQGSEA. After removal of 6 bases from V and 1 base from J, the junction contained 13 bases not matched to a gene. The CDR3 coding sequence is TGCAGCGTAGGGACAGGCCTCCAGATTAAGAACACTGAAGCTTTCTTT. Amino acid sequence: CSVGTGLQIKNTEAFF.

The chain combines TRBV6-5 with TRBJ1-2; D may be TRBD1 (6 bases). The CDR3 contains 12 residues. Trimming shortened V by 5 bases and J by 8 bases, and 12 bases separated the two germline ends. Germline V gene lookup returns CDR1 MNHEY and CDR2 SVGAGI. Written as DNA, the CDR3 is TGTGCCAGCAGTAAGACAGGAGGAGGCTACACCTTC. Translation gives CASSKTGGGYTF.

The genes are TRBV29-1 and TRBJ2-7, with a possible D match to TRBD2 (6 bases). The CDR3 extends over 14 amino acids. Per germline, CDR1 SQVTM and CDR2 ANQGSEA. V dropped 5 bases and J dropped 5 bases, with 19 bases sitting between them. The CDR3 spells CSVRKGGPMDEQYF. As DNA, the CDR3 is TGCAGCGTTCGTAAAGGAGGGCCGATGGACGAGCAGTACTTC.

The genes are TRBV28 and TRBJ2-7; no definite D call. Germline V gives CDR1 MDHEN, CDR2 SYDVKM. CDR3 length: 14 amino acids. Trimming left V 6 bases short and J 2 bases short, with 14 bases between. The CDR3 loop is CASRNSRPPYEQYF. CDR3 in DNA: TGTGCCAGCAGAAACTCCCGCCCCCCCTACGAGCAGTACTTC.

The chain carries TRBV6-1 and TRBJ2-7, with 7 nucleotides matching TRBD1. The CDR3 covers 14 residues. Germline trimming cut 3 bases from V and 7 bases from J; bases unmatched to any gene: 9. The germline gives CDR1 MNHNS, CDR2 SASEGT. CDR3 loop: CASSDGDSLLEQYF. The CDR3, as DNA: TGTGCCAGCAGTGACGGGGACAGCCTCCTAGAGCAGTACTTC.

The V call is TRBV28, the J call TRBJ2-1; weak D call: TRBD2 (5 bases). Germline CDR1 reads MDHEN; CDR2 reads SYDVKM. V was pared by 5 bases and J by 4 bases, with 15 bases between. The CDR3 sequence is 15 residues long. The CDR3 coding sequence is TGTGCCAGCAGTCCCCAGCGGCGGGTTTACAATGAGCAGTTCTTC. Amino acid sequence: CASSPQRRVYNEQFF.

The rearrangement joins TRBV21-1 to TRBJ2-7; the table assigns TRBD1, which was not confirmed against the DNA. TRBV21-1 is a pseudogene locus. The CDR3 covers 14 residues. The CDR3 DNA reads TGTGCCAGCAGTACCGGGACAGGGGTTGACGAGCAGTACTTC. Its translation: CASSTGTGVDEQYF.

The chain links TRBV2 to TRBJ1-2; maybe TRBD1 (6 bases). The CDR3 is 15 amino acids. V lost 0 bases, J lost 0 bases, and 8 bases lay in between. CDR1 is SNHLY and CDR2 is FYNNEI in the germline V gene. The CDR3: CASSEATGANYGYTF. DNA for the CDR3: TGTGCCAGCAGTGAAGCGACAGGAGCTAACTATGGCTACACCTTC.

The rearrangement links TRBV7-9 to TRBJ1-2, with D unresolved. Between the trimmed V and J ends, which lost 4 bases and 1 base, there was a span of 13 bases. The CDR3 runs 15 residues. The germline gives CDR1 SEHNR, CDR2 FQNEAQ (reference sequence). For the CDR3, the DNA is TGTGCCAGCAGCTGGATTGTCGGGCTTAACTATGGCTACACCTTC. Its translation: CASSWIVGLNYGYTF.

The chain is built from TRBV21-1 and TRBJ2-2; the tabulated D call, TRBD2, remains unverified against the DNA. TRBV21-1 is a documented pseudogene. This CDR3 has 15 amino acids. Written as DNA, the CDR3 is TGTGCCAGCAGCAATAGCGGGTCGAACACCGGGGAGCTGTTTTTT. Its translation: CASSNSGSNTGELFF.

Notes on this clone: A junction end diverges from the germline sequence, so it may reflect a read error. The V and J genes are TRBV7-7 and TRBJ2-5; TRBD1 matches 9 bases. The germline V gene encodes CDR1 SSHAT and CDR2 FNYEAQ (reference sequence). The CDR3 loop spans 17 amino acids. CDR3 amino acids: CASSSGTGREKQETQYF. The CDR3, as DNA: TGTGCTAGCAGCTCCGGGACAGGGAGGGAAAAACAAGAGACCCAGTACTTC.

The chain uses TRBV30 and TRBJ1-5; D not resolved. Trimming removed 2 bases at V and 3 bases at J, with 8 bases between. Germline assignment: CDR1 GTSNPN and CDR2 SVGIG (reference sequence). This CDR3 has 13 amino acids. CDR3 coding DNA: TGTGCCTGGAGTTTGGCAGACAATCAGCCCCAGCATTTT. It specifies CAWSLADNQPQHF.

The gene calls are TRBV7-2 and TRBJ2-3, with D uncertain. Trimming removed 7 bases at V and 4 bases at J, with 9 bases between. The CDR3 has 12 amino acids. The V gene's germline CDR1 is SGHTA and CDR2 FQGNSA. CDR3 amino acids: CASNEVADTQYF. The CDR3 bases are TGTGCCAGCAACGAGGTAGCAGATACGCAGTATTTT.

The chain combines TRBV20-1 with TRBJ2-1, with unresolved D. CDR3 size: 10 residues. The V and J ends lost 4 bases and 9 bases respectively, with 7 bases between them. CDR1 is DFQATT, CDR2 SNEGSKA, per germline (reference sequence). This CDR3 is CSAKVVEQFF. The CDR3 DNA reads TGCAGTGCTAAGGTGGTTGAGCAGTTCTTC.

The rearrangement uses TRBV24-1 and TRBJ1-2; no clear D gene. V was cut by 0 bases and J by 10 bases, with 11 bases left in between. The germline V gene has CDR1 KGHDR and CDR2 SFDVKD. The CDR3 sequence is 13 residues long. The CDR3 DNA follows: TGTGCCACCAGTGATTTGAGTGGGCTTACCTACACCTTC. Translated: CATSDLSGLTYTF.

CDR3 region: CASGGTPLGGELFF. The CDR3 coding sequence is TGTGCCAGCGGGGGGACTCCTCTGGGCGGGGAGCTGTTTTTT. This chain joins TRBV28 and TRBJ2-2; tentatively, D is TRBD2 (6 bases). The V gene's germline CDR1 is MDHEN and CDR2 SYDVKM. This CDR3 region has 14 residues. V was trimmed by 8 bases and J by 7 bases, leaving 17 bases between them.

V and J are TRBV7-2 and TRBJ2-5; D gene uncertain. V was pared by 5 bases and J by 5 bases, with 15 bases between. This CDR3 region has 14 residues. CDR1 and CDR2 (germline): SGHTA, FQGNSA. The CDR3 DNA follows: TGTGCCAGCAGCCCCCTGGCGTACCGGGAGACCCAGTACTTC. Its translation is CASSPLAYRETQYF.

This chain links TRBV3-1 (or the pseudogene TRBV3-2) with TRBJ1-2; unclear D gene. The V and J ends lost 3 bases and 10 bases respectively, with 3 bases between them. CDR1 is LGHDT, CDR2 YNNKEL, per germline (reference sequence). This CDR3 comprises 9 residues. The CDR3 loop is CASSHNYTF. The CDR3 bases are TGTGCCAGCAGCCACAACTACACCTTC.

This clone occurred once. The rearrangement uses TRBV11-2 and TRBJ2-1; D ambiguous. Germline V gives CDR1 SGHAT, CDR2 FQNNGV. V lost 5 bases and J 9 bases, leaving 8 bases between the germline ends. CDR3 length: 11 amino acids. DNA for the CDR3: TGTGCCAGCAGCCCCCGAAGTGAGCAGTTCTTC. Translated, it gives CASSPRSEQFF.

The gene calls are TRBV14 and TRBJ1-1; TRBD1 might be the D (5 bases). Looked up from germline, CDR1 is SGHDN and CDR2 is FVKESK. CDR3 length: 13 residues. Between the trimmed V and J ends, which lost 0 bases and 8 bases, there was a span of 10 bases. The CDR3 sequence is CASSQELGGEAFF. The CDR3 DNA sequence: TGTGCCAGCAGCCAAGAACTCGGGGGGGAAGCTTTCTTT.

The chain combines TRBV20-1 with TRBJ2-7; TRBD2 matches at 15 bases. The CDR3 is 17 residues long. The germline V gene encodes CDR1 DFQATT and CDR2 SNEGSKA (reference sequence). J was trimmed by 2 bases and V by 3 bases; bases with no gene match: 8. The CDR3, as DNA: TGCAGTGCTAGTTCCTCCGGGACTAGCGGGAGGCCCTACGAGCAGTACTTC. Encoded protein: CSASSSGTSGRPYEQYF.

The rearrangement uses TRBV2 and TRBJ1-3; no clear D. The V gene lost 6 bases and the J gene lost 2 bases, with 17 bases spanning the gap. The CDR3 spans 16 residues. CDR1 SNHLY and CDR2 FYNNEI come from the germline V gene. In DNA form, the CDR3 reads TGTGCCAGCAGCCAGACGCGGGGAAGGACTGGAAACACCATATATTTT. Its protein product is CASSQTRGRTGNTIYF.

The chain has TRBV7-9 and TRBJ1-1; no reliable D call. This CDR3 is built from 13 residues. Trimming removed 3 bases from V and 3 bases from J, with 8 bases in between. Germline V gives CDR1 SEHNR, CDR2 FQNEAQ (reference sequence). The DNA of the CDR3 is TGTGCCAGCAGCTTTTCGTTCGACACTGAAGCTTTCTTT. It yields the protein CASSFSFDTEAFF.

This clone was observed a single time. The CDR3 is CASSIGRYGYTF. The CDR3 coding sequence is TGTGCCAGTAGTATAGGCCGCTATGGCTACACCTTC. The chain combines TRBV19 with TRBJ1-2; no reliable D call. Germline V gene sequence: CDR1 LNHDA, CDR2 SQIVND (reference sequence). V lost 1 base and J 4 bases, leaving 4 bases between the germline ends. The CDR3 sequence is 12 residues long.

Only a few counts were recorded for this clone. The chain employs TRBV7-8 and TRBJ1-5, with D possibly matching TRBD1 (6 bases). There are 15 residues in the CDR3. From germline, CDR1 is SGHVS and CDR2 FQNEAQ. V lost 1 base and J lost 2, with 9 bases in between. The CDR3 bases are TGTGCCAGCAGCTTAGGGGGGGGCCGCAATCAGCCCCAGCATTTT. This encodes CASSLGGGRNQPQHF.

The chain combines TRBV6-1 with TRBJ2-3; D is unclear. The V end lost 1 base, the J end lost 0 bases, and 8 bases lay between the germline ends. Germline CDR1 MNHNS, CDR2 SASEGT. This CDR3 comprises 15 residues. Written as DNA, the CDR3 is TGTGCCAGCAGTGAAGGAGACAAAAGCACAGATACGCAGTATTTT. Its protein product is CASSEGDKSTDTQYF.